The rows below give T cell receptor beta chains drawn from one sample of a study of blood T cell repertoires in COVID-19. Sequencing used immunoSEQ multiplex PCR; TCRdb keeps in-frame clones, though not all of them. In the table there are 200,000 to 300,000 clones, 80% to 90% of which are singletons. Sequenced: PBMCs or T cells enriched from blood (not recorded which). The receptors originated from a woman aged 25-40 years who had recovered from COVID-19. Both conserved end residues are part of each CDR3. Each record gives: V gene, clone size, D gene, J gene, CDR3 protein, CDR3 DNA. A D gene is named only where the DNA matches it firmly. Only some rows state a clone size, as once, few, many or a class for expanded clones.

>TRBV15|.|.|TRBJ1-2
CATSRVAGDPYGYTF
TGTGCCACCAGCAGAGTGGCAGGGGATCCTTATGGCTACACCTTC
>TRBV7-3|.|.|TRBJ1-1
CASAFGTGGTEAFF
TGTGCCAGCGCCTTTGGGACCGGGGGGACTGAAGCTTTCTTT
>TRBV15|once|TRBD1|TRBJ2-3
CATSGLRGQGAADTQYF
TGTGCCACCAGCGGACTAAGAGGACAGGGGGCGGCAGATACGCAGTATTTT
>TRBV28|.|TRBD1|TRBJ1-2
CASSPVPGQGDYGYTF
TGTGCCAGCAGTCCTGTCCCGGGACAGGGGGACTATGGCTACACCTTC
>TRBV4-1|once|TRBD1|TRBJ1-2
CASSQVSTGDYGYTF
TGCGCCAGCAGCCAAGTATCAACAGGGGACTATGGCTACACCTTC
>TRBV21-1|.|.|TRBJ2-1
CASSNSASGSSYNEQFF
TGTGCCAGCAGCAATTCCGCTAGCGGTAGCTCCTACAATGAGCAGTTCTTC
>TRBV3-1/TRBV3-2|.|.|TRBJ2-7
CASSQWGVGEQYF
TGTGCCAGCAGCCAATGGGGCGTGGGAGAGCAGTACTTC
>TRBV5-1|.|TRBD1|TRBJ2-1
CASSWTGTGSSNEQFF
TGCGCCAGCAGCTGGACCGGGACAGGGTCTTCGAATGAGCAGTTCTTC
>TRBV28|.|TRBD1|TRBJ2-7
CASSAPGQGRSKQYF
TGTGCCAGCAGCGCACCGGGACAGGGACGGTCGAAGCAGTACTTC
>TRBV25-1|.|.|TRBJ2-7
CASSAQGRSGEQYF
TGTGCCAGCAGTGCACAGGGGAGGTCTGGCGAGCAGTACTTC
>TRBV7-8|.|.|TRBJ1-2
CASSLIRGADYTF
TGTGCCAGCAGTCTCATTCGGGGGGCGGACTACACCTTC
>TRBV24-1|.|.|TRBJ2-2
CATRGRRAENTGELFF
TGTGCCACCAGGGGCCGCAGGGCCGAGAACACCGGGGAGCTGTTTTTT
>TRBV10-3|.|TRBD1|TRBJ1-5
CAISLDRGNQPQHF
TGTGCCATCAGCTTGGACAGGGGCAATCAGCCCCAGCATTTT
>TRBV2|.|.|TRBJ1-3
CASRQDIGAGNTIYF
TGTGCCAGCAGGCAGGATATTGGCGCTGGAAACACCATATATTTT
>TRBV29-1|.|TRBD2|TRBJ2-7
CSVETRLAATEQYF
TGCAGCGTTGAAACGCGTCTAGCGGCAACCGAGCAGTACTTC
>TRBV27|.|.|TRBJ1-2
CASSPSGGGGYTF
TGTGCCAGCAGTCCTTCGGGGGGGGGTGGCTACACCTTC
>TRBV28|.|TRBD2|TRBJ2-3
CASSVSGRTDTQYF
TGTGCCAGCAGTGTTAGCGGGAGGACAGATACGCAGTATTTT
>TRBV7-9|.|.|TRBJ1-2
CASSLDYRNYGYTF
TGTGCCAGCAGCTTAGATTACAGGAACTATGGCTACACCTTC
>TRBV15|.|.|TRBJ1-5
CATSRDLGLDQPQHF
TGTGCCACCAGCAGAGATCTCGGACTAGATCAGCCCCAGCATTTT
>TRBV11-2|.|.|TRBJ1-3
CASSLGSGNTIYF
TGTGCCAGCAGCCTCGGCTCTGGAAACACCATATATTTT
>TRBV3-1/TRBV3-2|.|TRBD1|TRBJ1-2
CASSRAQDLGGTDGYTF
TGTGCCAGCAGCCGGGCCCAGGATTTGGGCGGGACAGATGGCTACACCTTC
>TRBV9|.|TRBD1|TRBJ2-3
CASSVGGTASTDTQYF
TGTGCCAGCAGCGTAGGGGGGACAGCTAGCACAGATACGCAGTATTTT
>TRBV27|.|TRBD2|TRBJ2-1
CASSLGGTSGKEYNEQFF
TGTGCCAGCAGTTTAGGAGGGACTAGCGGGAAAGAGTACAATGAGCAGTTCTTC